What follows is one TCR beta chain and its context. What it recognizes is unknown. No patient had autoimmune disease or received systemic immunosuppression. Germline V gives CDR1 SGHDN, CDR2 FVKESK. V gave up 8 bases and J gave up 0 bases, with 10 bases separating them. The CDR3 sequence is 13 residues long. This specimen belongs to a study of OX40 agonist ivuxolimab in advanced cancers. General study points: Clonal expansion by week 6 occurred in CD4+ and CD8+ blood T cells (at 0.1 to 3.0 mg/kg).

Only in-frame clones appear in the TCRdb table, and some are missing; sequencing was by immunoSEQ multiplex PCR. The table records about 72,000 clones, more than 80% of them present only once. The receptor comes from an adult with an advanced solid tumor such as melanoma, head and neck, liver or kidney cancer. The chain uses TRBV14 and TRBJ1-2; D uncertain. The starting material was CD4+ or CD8+ T cells sorted from blood, obtained in a trial of the OX40 agonist ivuxolimab. The CDR3 here is CASARFSNYGYTF. In DNA form, the CDR3 reads TGTGCCAGCGCGCGGTTTTCTAACTATGGCTACACCTTC. Complete variable domain (other parts from reference TRBV14 and TRBJ1-2): EAGVTQFPSHSVIEKGQTVTLRCDPISGHDNLYWYRRVMGKEIKFLLHFVKESKQDESGMPNNRFLAERTGGTYSTLKVQPAELEDSGVYFCASARFSNYGYTFGSGTRLTVV.